These 5 T cell receptor beta chains were all obtained from the same sample, sequenced in a study of blood T cell repertoires in COVID-19 (TCRdb year 2020). Library creation used the immunoSEQ multiplex PCR assay. In its TCRdb copy, this immuneACCESS table keeps in-frame sequences only and misses some clones. Where compared with another copy, unresolved V genes explain less than half of these, and the others have no known cause. Counted in this sample were 190,000 or so clones; around nine tenths of them appeared once. The ten largest clones add up to around 4.5% of the sample. Sequencing was done on a sample of PBMCs or T cells enriched from blood (not recorded which). The receptors stem from a woman aged 25 to 45 who had been exposed to COVID-19.

The chain uses TRBV30 and TRBJ2-7; the match to TRBD2 covers 10 bases. With V trimmed by 0 bases and J by 5 bases, 4 bases remained unmatched. Germline lookup yields CDR1 GTSNPN and CDR2 SVGIG (reference sequence). The CDR3 length is 14 residues. The chain's CDR3 is CAWSVAGGPNEQYF. The DNA for the CDR3 is TGTGCCTGGAGTGTAGCGGGGGGGCCCAACGAGCAGTACTTC.

The V call is TRBV5-4, the J call TRBJ1-2; 7 bases are a match to TRBD1. The germline CDR1 and CDR2 sequences are SGHNT and YYREEE (reference sequence). The ends lost 4 bases at V and 3 bases at J; junction bases unmatched: 3. This CDR3 region has 13 residues. The CDR3 DNA reads TGTGCCAGCAGCGAGGGGACAGACTATGGCTACACCTTC. Protein sequence: CASSEGTDYGYTF.

V and J are TRBV19 and TRBJ1-1, with TRBD1 identical over 11 bases. The J segment lost 0 bases and the V segment lost 6 bases, leaving 24 bases of the junction unmatched. The germline CDR1 and CDR2 sequences are LNHDA and SQIVND (reference sequence). CDR3 length equals 22 residues. Here the CDR3 DNA reads TGTGCCAGTAGCGCCGATTCCCCGGGACAGGGGGGATGGTTCCGAATGAACACTGAAGCTTTCTTT. The encoded protein is CASSADSPGQGGWFRMNTEAFF.

V usage is TRBV18 and J usage is TRBJ1-4; TRBD1 matches 7 bases. The ends lost 3 bases at V and 5 bases at J; junction bases unmatched: 9. The CDR3 totals 16 residues. The germline V gene has CDR1 KGHSH and CDR2 LQKENI. CDR3 amino acids: CASSPIKGQQNEKLFF. CDR3 in DNA: TGTGCCAGCTCACCGATTAAGGGACAGCAGAATGAAAAACTGTTTTTT.

V and J are TRBV6-2 or TRBV6-3 and TRBJ1-5, with 7 bases identical to TRBD1. J lost 6 bases, V lost 0 bases, and 2 bases had no gene match. This CDR3 region has 14 residues. The germline V gene has CDR1 MNHEY and CDR2 SVGEGT. CDR3 in DNA: TGTGCCAGCAGTTACTCGACAGGGTTTCAGCCCCAGCATTTT. Its protein product is CASSYSTGFQPQHF.